This T cell receptor beta chain was sequenced for a study of persistence of HIV-infected CD4 T cells. This was the immunoSEQ version 4 assay in survey mode. The table came from immunoSEQ multiplex PCR; TCRdb's copy has only in-frame clones and leaves some out. Here the sample spans tens of thousands of clones, approximately 72% being singletons. Lysates of CMV-infected fibroblasts at 10 ug/mL stimulated these cells. Sorted nonresponding memory CD4+ T cells were CD40L-negative, CD69-negative, CD45RO-high. This clone was counted once. Its antigen is not known. Trimming removed 3 bases at V and 8 bases at J, with 13 bases between. This CDR3 region has 13 residues. CDR1 is DFQATT, CDR2 SNEGSKA, per germline (reference sequence).

The TCR originated in an adult man with HIV who was CMV-seropositive. This rearrangement joins TRBV20-1 to TRBJ1-4, with D perhaps TRBD1 (5 bases). Sample: CD4+ T cells sorted from PBMCs after approximately 20-hour stimulation, taken from a patient who received antiretroviral therapy. The CDR3 loop reads CSASTGGWEKLFF. The CDR3 DNA reads TGCAGTGCTAGTACCGGGGGATGGGAAAAACTGTTTTTT.